Listed below are T cell receptor beta chains from one sample, sequenced in a study of cytomegalovirus exposure and HLA in healthy donors. TCRdb's table, derived via immunoSEQ multiplex PCR, lists solely in-frame clones and lacks some. Of tens of thousands of clones in the sample, 55% to 65% are singletons; the top ten hold over 12%. Sequenced material: PBMCs. The source is a woman aged 40 to 50 in good health and CMV-seropositive. The CDR3 runs from the conserved cysteine through the conserved F or W. A D gene is named only where the DNA matches it firmly. Expanded clones get a size class; other rows say once, few or many, or leave the size out.

TRBJ1-1 | NA | TRBV5-1 | NA | TGCGCCAGCAGTCAGGTCTTTGGCACTGAAGCTTTCTTT | CASSQVFGTEAFF
TRBJ2-2 | NA | TRBV2 | NA | TGTGCCAGCAGTGTGGGGAGTTGGGCCGGGGAGCTGTTTTTT | CASSVGSWAGELFF
TRBJ2-3 | NA | TRBV5-4 | NA | TGTGCCAGCAGCAGAAAACTAGGAGGCGGCACAGATACGCAGTATTTT | CASSRKLGGGTDTQYF
TRBJ2-3 | NA | TRBV30 | TRBD2 | TGTGCCTGGAGTGTACTACAGCCGGGAGGGACGCAGTATTTT | CAWSVLQPGGTQYF
TRBJ2-7 | NA | TRBV27 | TRBD2 | TGTGCCAGCAGCCTTACAAACGCGGGAGGAGTCTCCTATGAGCAGTACTTC | CASSLTNAGGVSYEQYF
TRBJ1-1 | NA | TRBV5-4 | TRBD1 | TGTGCCAGCAGCCCAACAACAGGGGCCCATACTGAAGCTTTCTTT | CASSPTTGAHTEAFF
TRBJ2-1 | NA | TRBV5-4 | NA | TGTGCCAGCAGCTTGTGGGGGGGCGGCGGGGCCAATGAGCAGTTCTTC | CASSLWGGGGANEQFF
TRBJ2-7 | once | TRBV6-5 | NA | TGTGCCAGCAGTTACGCCGGGCAGGGTGAATACGAGCAGTACTTC | CASSYAGQGEYEQYF
TRBJ2-5 | few | TRBV5-1 | TRBD2 | TGCGCCAGCAGCGAGGGAGGGCCACAATGGGAGACCCAGTACTTC | CASSEGGPQWETQYF
TRBJ2-7 | NA | TRBV5-1 | TRBD1 | TGCGCCAGCAGCTGGGCCCCAGGGGGCGACGAGCAGTACTTC | CASSWAPGGDEQYF
TRBJ2-3 | NA | TRBV4-3 | NA | TGCGCCAGCAGCCAAGATAAGCGGCGCACAGATACGCAGTATTTT | CASSQDKRRTDTQYF
TRBJ2-5 | NA | TRBV18 | TRBD1 | TGTGCCAGCTCAAGGGACAGGATGGAGACCCAGTACTTC | CASSRDRMETQYF
TRBJ2-7 | NA | TRBV13 | NA | TGTGCCAGCAGCCAAGGGGGATACTACGAGCAGTACTTC | CASSQGGYYEQYF
TRBJ2-3 | once | TRBV5-1 | TRBD2 | TGCGCCAGCAGCTTTCCGGGGGGGAGCACAGATACGCAGTATTTT | CASSFPGGSTDTQYF
TRBJ2-5 | NA | TRBV5-1 | TRBD1 | TGCGCCAGCAGCATTGGACAGGGGGCAGAGACCCAGTACTTC | CASSIGQGAETQYF
TRBJ2-1 | NA | TRBV7-2 | NA | TGTGCCAGCAGCTTAGCGTACTCGTACAATGAGCAGTTCTTC | CASSLAYSYNEQFF
TRBJ2-7 | few | TRBV6-5 | NA | TGTGCCAGCGCTAACTCCTACGAGCAGTACTTC | CASANSYEQYF